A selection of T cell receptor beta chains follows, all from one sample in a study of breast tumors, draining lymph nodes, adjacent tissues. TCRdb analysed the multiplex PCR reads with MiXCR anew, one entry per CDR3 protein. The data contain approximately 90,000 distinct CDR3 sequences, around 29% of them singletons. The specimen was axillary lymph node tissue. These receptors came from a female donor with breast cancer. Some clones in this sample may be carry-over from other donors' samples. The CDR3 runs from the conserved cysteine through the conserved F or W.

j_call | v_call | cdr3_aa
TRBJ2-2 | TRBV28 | CATGGDRGTGELFF
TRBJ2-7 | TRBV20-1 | CSVSWLAGAHEQHF
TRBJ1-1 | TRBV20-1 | CSAAGTEEAFF
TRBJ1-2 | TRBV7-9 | CASSDSTGGHGYTF
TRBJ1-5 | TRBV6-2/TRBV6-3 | CASSYSSPRGGRNQPQHF
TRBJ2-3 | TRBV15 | CATSRVRSTDTQYF
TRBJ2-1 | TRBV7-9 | CASSGKGGSSYNEQFF
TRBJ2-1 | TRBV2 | CASSTGEDEQFF
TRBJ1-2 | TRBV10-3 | CAISAPGQGPYGYTF
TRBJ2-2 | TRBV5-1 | CASRWDTATGELFF
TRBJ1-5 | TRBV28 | CASSPTRMPQHF
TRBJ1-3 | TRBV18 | CASSPSNSGNTIYF
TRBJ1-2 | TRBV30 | CAWSVRSYGYTF
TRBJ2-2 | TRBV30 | CAWSQAPGELFF
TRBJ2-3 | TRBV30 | CAWSNGRGTDTQYF
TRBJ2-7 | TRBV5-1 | CASSLIPEYEQYF
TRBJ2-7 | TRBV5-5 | CASSASSTVYEQYF
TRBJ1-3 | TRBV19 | CAGSIVSSGNTIYF
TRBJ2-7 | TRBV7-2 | CASSLNRRAYEQYF
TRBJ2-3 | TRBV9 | CASSSGLAGGPGDTQYF
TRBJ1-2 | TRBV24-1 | CATSDPGQDYGYTF
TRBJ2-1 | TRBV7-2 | CASSWGARRFLIDEQFF
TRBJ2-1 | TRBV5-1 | CASSLWPGLAEPSSYNEQFF
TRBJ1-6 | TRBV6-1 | CASSERTAGGSYNSPLHF
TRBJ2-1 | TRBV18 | CASSPPRPLNEQFF
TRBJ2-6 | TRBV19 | CASSTNDRVSGANVLTF
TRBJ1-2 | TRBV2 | CASNLVAGYTF
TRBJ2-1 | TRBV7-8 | CASGLQGPSYSEQFF
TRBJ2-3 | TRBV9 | CASSADPLNTQYF
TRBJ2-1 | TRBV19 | CASSPGQGLNEQFF
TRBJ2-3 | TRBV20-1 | CSARENTGGHTGTQYF
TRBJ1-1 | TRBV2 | CASRRDSTEAFF
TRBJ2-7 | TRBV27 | CASSLVPGSYEQYF
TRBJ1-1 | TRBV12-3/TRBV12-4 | CASSFRGNTEAFF
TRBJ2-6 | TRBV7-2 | CASSPLWSNVLTF
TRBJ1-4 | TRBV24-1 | CATSENRGDSEKLFF
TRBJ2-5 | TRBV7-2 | CASSSGGWGGRETQYF
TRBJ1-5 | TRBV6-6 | CASRQGRGQPQHF
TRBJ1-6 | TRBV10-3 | CAISDRKGYNSPLHF
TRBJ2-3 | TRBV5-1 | CASSLEDRATDTQYF
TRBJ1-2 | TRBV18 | CACSTGSYGYTF
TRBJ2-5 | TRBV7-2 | CASSWGGALQETQYF
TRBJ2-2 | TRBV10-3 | CAIKTDRDTGELFF
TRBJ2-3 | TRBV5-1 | CASSFGTAADTQYF
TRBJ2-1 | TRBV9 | CASSGTGGNEQFF
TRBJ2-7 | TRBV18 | CASSPGGQAAYEQYF
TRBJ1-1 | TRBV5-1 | CASSLWSGAVNTEAFF
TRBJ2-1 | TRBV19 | CASSGTSGKFSYNEQFF
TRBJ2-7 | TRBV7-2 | CASSPPGLAGYEQYF
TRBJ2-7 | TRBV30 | CAWSPDRGREQYF
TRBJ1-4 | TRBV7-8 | CASSLAGNEKLFF
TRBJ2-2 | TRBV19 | CASTDRNTGELFF
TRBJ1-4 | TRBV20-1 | CSARNRGPEKLFF
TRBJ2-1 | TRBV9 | CASSATATEQFF
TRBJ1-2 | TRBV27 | CASSLSGPNYGYTF
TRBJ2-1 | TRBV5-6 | CASSLWREFEQFF
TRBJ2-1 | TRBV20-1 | CSAGPPGTRGYNKQFF
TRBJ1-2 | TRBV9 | CASSPGRPYGYTF